Listed here are 16 T cell receptor beta chains from one sample, sequenced in a study of post-analysis software for immune sequencing data. Findings of the study overall: Patients used about 5 TRBV segments, including TRBV5-6, TRBV5-1 and TRBV20-1, more often than controls.

Every TCR beta cDNA library bore unique molecular identifiers. TCRdb recomputed calls from the PCR reads with MiXCR, one row per CDR3 protein. The repertoire includes roughly 700,000 distinct CDR3 sequences, approximately 30% of them detected once, and approximately 0.55% sits in the top ten. Their cognate antigens are unknown. Material: blood. The receptors come from a girl aged 5 to 17 with multiple sclerosis.

On this clonotype itself: Possible read error: a much larger clone is one base away. The chain carries TRBV29-1 and TRBJ2-7, with 7 bases identical to TRBD2. V lost 4 bases and J lost 3; bases outside the gene matches: 3. Germline V lookup: CDR1 SQVTM, CDR2 ANQGSEA. The CDR3 covers 12 residues. In DNA, the CDR3 is TGCAGCGTTGGGGAGGGGTGCTACGAGCAGTACTTC. Translated: CSVGEGCYEQYF.

This sequence joins TRBV20-1 and TRBJ1-6; 10 bases align to TRBD1. The V gene's germline CDR1 is DFQATT and CDR2 SNEGSKA (reference sequence). The CDR3 runs 14 residues. Trimming took 4 bases from V and 8 from J; bases not matched to a gene: 5. CDR3 bases: TGCAGTGCTATCCGGGACAGGGGAGATTCACCCCTCCACTTT. Translation: CSAIRDRGDSPLHF.

This clonotype was found a few times. This rearrangement joins TRBV27 to TRBJ2-7; a possible D gene is TRBD1 (6 bases). Deletions cut 6 bases from V and 6 bases from J, with 15 bases between. The CDR3 consists of 13 residues. Germline lookup yields CDR1 MNHEY and CDR2 SMNVEV (reference sequence). In DNA form, the CDR3 reads TGTGCCAGCAGCCTCACAGGGTCTCGCGAGCAGTACTTC. Amino acid sequence: CASSLTGSREQYF.

The rearrangement joins TRBV27 to TRBJ1-1; no clear D. Trimming removed 2 bases from V and 5 bases from J, with 12 bases in between. The germline gives CDR1 MNHEY, CDR2 SMNVEV (reference sequence). There are 14 residues in the CDR3. The CDR3 is CASSLRADGTEAFF. CDR3 nucleotides: TGTGCCAGCAGTTTAAGGGCAGACGGGACTGAAGCTTTCTTT.

The V and J genes are TRBV6-6 and TRBJ2-1; possible D gene TRBD1, 5 bases. The germline V gene has CDR1 MNHNY and CDR2 SVGAGI (reference sequence). V was cut by 6 bases and J by 5 bases, with 20 bases left in between. The CDR3 is made up of 16 amino acids. CDR3 nucleotide sequence: TGTGCCAGCAGCCAACTTGGGATAGGGGTACACAATGAGCAGTTCTTC. It is translated as CASSQLGIGVHNEQFF.

This clonotype appeared a few times. The chain couples TRBV20-1 to TRBJ1-1; 7 bases align to TRBD1. V lost 4 bases to trimming and J lost 0 bases; unmatched junction nucleotides: 8. From germline, CDR1 is DFQATT and CDR2 SNEGSKA (reference sequence). The CDR3 totals 15 residues. In nucleotides, the CDR3 is TGCAGTGCTAAACGGGGACAGCTCATGAACACTGAAGCTTTCTTT. Protein sequence: CSAKRGQLMNTEAFF.

The chain has TRBV7-2 and TRBJ1-4; D is ambiguous. V gave up 5 bases and J gave up 1 base, with 14 bases separating them. The CDR3 is 16 residues long. The V gene's germline CDR1 is SGHTA and CDR2 FQGNSA. CDR3 coding DNA: TGTGCCAGCAGCGGACCCGGCGGGAGAACTAATGAAAAACTGTTTTTT. Protein: CASSGPGGRTNEKLFF.

The rearrangement uses TRBV11-3 and TRBJ2-5; D tentatively fits TRBD1 or TRBD2 (6 bases each). The CDR3 covers 15 residues. Trimming took off 4 bases at V and 5 bases at J, with 17 bases between the two ends. Germline CDR1 SGHNT, CDR2 YENEEA. CDR3 in DNA: TGTGCCAGCAGCTCAACAAGGGGGGTCGGGGAGACCCAGTACTTC. It is translated as CASSSTRGVGETQYF.

V is TRBV12-3 or TRBV12-4 and J is TRBJ2-1, with 12 nucleotides matching TRBD2. Trimming cost V 8 bases and J 3 bases; bases outside gene matches: 2. The CDR3 covers 14 residues. The CDR3, as DNA: TGTGCCAGCGCGACTAGCGGGAGCTACAATGAGCAGTTCTTC. It yields the protein CASATSGSYNEQFF.

The chain employs TRBV20-1 and TRBJ1-1; a possible D gene is TRBD1 (5 bases). Trimming shortened V by 0 bases and J by 4 bases, and 18 bases separated the two germline ends. Germline CDR1 DFQATT, CDR2 SNEGSKA (reference sequence). CDR3 length: 16 residues. Written as DNA, the CDR3 is TGCAGTGCTAGAGAAAGGATTGGCCTAGGGGCCACTGAAGCTTTCTTT. Protein product: CSARERIGLGATEAFF.

The gene calls are TRBV9 and TRBJ2-1; D tentatively fits TRBD1 or TRBD2 (6 bases each). The V end lost 4 bases, the J end lost 0 bases, and 17 bases lay between the germline ends. Germline assignment: CDR1 SGDLS and CDR2 YYNGEE. This CDR3 has 17 residues. The CDR3 DNA sequence: TGTGCCAGCAGCCCACACGGAGGGGGGAGCTCCTACAATGAGCAGTTCTTC. Protein: CASSPHGGGSSYNEQFF.

This chain links TRBV28 with TRBJ2-5; no reliable D call. Trimming removed 5 bases from V and 5 bases from J, with 9 bases in between. CDR1 is MDHEN, CDR2 SYDVKM, per germline. This CDR3 contains 12 residues. CDR3 DNA sequence: TGTGCCAGCAGTACCTCCAGGGAGACCCAGTACTTC. The encoded protein is CASSTSRETQYF.

This sequence joins TRBV5-1 and TRBJ2-3; maybe TRBD2 (7 bases). Trimming pared 2 bases from V and 1 base from J, leaving 14 bases between. The CDR3 is made up of 16 amino acids. Looked up from germline, CDR1 is SGHRS and CDR2 is YFSETQ. CDR3 amino acids: CASSLSTGGRTDTQYF. In DNA form, the CDR3 reads TGCGCCAGCAGCTTATCAACGGGGGGCCGCACAGATACGCAGTATTTT.

This clonotype was recorded once. The genes are TRBV20-1 and TRBJ1-1, with TRBD1 identical over 7 bases. The trim removed 4 bases at V and 8 bases at J, leaving 10 bases unmatched. The CDR3 length is 13 residues. CDR1 is DFQATT, CDR2 SNEGSKA, per germline (reference sequence). CDR3 sequence (DNA): TGCAGTGCTAATACCGGGACAGTTTTAGAAGCTTTCTTT. This sequence encodes CSANTGTVLEAFF.

The rearrangement uses TRBV7-9 and TRBJ2-1, with D maybe TRBD1 (5 bases). This CDR3 spans 15 amino acids. With 5 bases removed from V and 6 bases from J, the gap between germline ends came to 17 bases. Germline V gene sequence: CDR1 SEHNR, CDR2 FQNEAQ (reference sequence). The CDR3: CASSPARATFNEQFF. Written as DNA, the CDR3 is TGTGCCAGCAGCCCTGCCAGGGCTACCTTCAATGAGCAGTTCTTC.

The J gene is TRBJ2-5, the V gene TRBV29-1, with 8 bases aligning to TRBD2. The CDR3 consists of 12 residues. The V gene end was trimmed by 8 bases and the J gene end by 3 bases; junction bases not matched to a gene: 5. CDR1 SQVTM and CDR2 ANQGSEA come from the germline V gene. The CDR3 sequence is CSHSGGEETQYF. In DNA form, the CDR3 reads TGCAGCCACAGCGGGGGCGAAGAGACCCAGTACTTC.